Described below is a single T cell receptor (beta chain) sequence and its context. This specimen belongs to a study of blood T cell repertoires in COVID-19. As originally analysed: By means of reference gene primer amplification, nucleated cell counts were estimated. Produced via immunoSEQ multiplex PCR; TCRdb's table is partial and in-frame only. Clone size and V and J calls were adopted from that table, with D and trimming inferred from the DNA. The repertoire holds hundreds of thousands of clones, with more than 85% as singletons. This CDR3 is 14 amino acids long. Per germline, CDR1 MNHEY and CDR2 SVGAGI. Trimming took 6 bases from V and 3 from J; bases not matched to a gene: 6.

The V call is TRBV6-5, the J call TRBJ1-2, with 8 bases aligning to TRBD1. Sample: peripheral blood. The sequence derives from a man aged 40-55 years with acute or convalescent COVID-19. CDR3 DNA sequence: TGTGCCAGCAGGTGGACAGGGCCGGACTATGGCTACACCTTC. Amino acids: CASRWTGPDYGYTF.